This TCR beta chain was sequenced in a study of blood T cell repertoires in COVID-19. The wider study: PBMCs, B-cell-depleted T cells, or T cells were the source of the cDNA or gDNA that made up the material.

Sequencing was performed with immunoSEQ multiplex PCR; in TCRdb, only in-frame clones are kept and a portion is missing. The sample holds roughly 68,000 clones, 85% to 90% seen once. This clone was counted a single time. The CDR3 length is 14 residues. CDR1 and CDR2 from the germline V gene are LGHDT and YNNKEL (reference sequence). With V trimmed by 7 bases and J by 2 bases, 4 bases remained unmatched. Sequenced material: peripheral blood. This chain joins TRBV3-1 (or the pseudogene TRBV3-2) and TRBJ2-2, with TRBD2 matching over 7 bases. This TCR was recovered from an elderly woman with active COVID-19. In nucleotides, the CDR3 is TGTGCCAGCACCTGGGGGGGTAACACCGGGGAGCTGTTTTTT. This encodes CASTWGGNTGELFF.